Listed below are T cell receptor beta chains from one sample, sequenced in a study of T-cell reconstitution after alpha-beta-depleted transplantation in children. A single record per CDR3 protein comes from TCRdb applying MiXCR to the PCR reads. The sample consists of approximately 300,000 distinct CDR3 sequences, approximately 10% of them appearing once. The source was peripheral blood, collected 180 days after TCRalphabeta/CD19-depleted stem cell transplant. The receptors derive from a male patient between 2 and 9 years old who had a stem cell transplant for chronic granulomatous disease, so the T cells may come from the graft donor. Both conserved end residues are trimmed from each CDR3.

V gene: TRBV29-1
J gene: TRBJ2-7
CDR3 protein: SVGGGYEQY

V gene: TRBV20-1
J gene: TRBJ2-7
CDR3 protein: SAHSKGIAPYEQY

V gene: TRBV7-6
J gene: TRBJ1-6
CDR3 protein: ASSSSYNSPLH

V gene: TRBV10-2
J gene: TRBJ2-1
CDR3 protein: ASSDGGGAYNEQF

V gene: TRBV7-3
J gene: TRBJ2-1
CDR3 protein: ASSSSGLAGKGEQF

V gene: TRBV6-1
J gene: TRBJ2-3
CDR3 protein: ASRPVGLTDTQY

V gene: TRBV15
J gene: TRBJ2-7
CDR3 protein: ATRTFRGYEQY

V gene: TRBV27
J gene: TRBJ2-2
CDR3 protein: ASSQTGTGELF

V gene: TRBV15
J gene: TRBJ2-7
CDR3 protein: ATFGNPYEQY

V gene: TRBV30
J gene: TRBJ2-1
CDR3 protein: AWSLPPLAGEDNEQF

V gene: TRBV15
J gene: TRBJ2-1
CDR3 protein: ATSPGVPRGANEQF

V gene: TRBV15
J gene: TRBJ2-1
CDR3 protein: ATSADYDEQF

V gene: TRBV3-1
J gene: TRBJ2-7
CDR3 protein: ASRKTGVSYEQY

V gene: TRBV6-2/TRBV6-3
J gene: TRBJ1-2
CDR3 protein: ASRRDRANYGYT

V gene: TRBV6-1
J gene: TRBJ1-1
CDR3 protein: ASTRQGMGTEAF

V gene: TRBV20-1
J gene: TRBJ1-2
CDR3 protein: SARDMGGSLYGYT

V gene: TRBV20-1
J gene: TRBJ2-1
CDR3 protein: SASGLASYNEQF

V gene: TRBV27
J gene: TRBJ2-5
CDR3 protein: ASEKPEPGAQY

V gene: TRBV20-1
J gene: TRBJ1-1
CDR3 protein: SAFGSNTEAF

V gene: TRBV11-1
J gene: TRBJ2-1
CDR3 protein: ASSLGGQGQF

V gene: TRBV20-1
J gene: TRBJ2-5
CDR3 protein: SAAGGQETQY

V gene: TRBV12-3/TRBV12-4
J gene: TRBJ1-5
CDR3 protein: ASSFGRWLKAPNQPQH

V gene: TRBV12-3/TRBV12-4
J gene: TRBJ2-7
CDR3 protein: ASSRAGTAGYEQY

V gene: TRBV5-1
J gene: TRBJ2-2
CDR3 protein: ASSLGDGELF

V gene: TRBV20-1
J gene: TRBJ2-7
CDR3 protein: SARGTGLEQY

V gene: TRBV7-2
J gene: TRBJ2-5
CDR3 protein: ASRWGQGYETQY

V gene: TRBV10-3
J gene: TRBJ2-6
CDR3 protein: AISEDSGANVLT

V gene: TRBV12-3/TRBV12-4
J gene: TRBJ2-5
CDR3 protein: ASSAEQTGRRQTQY

V gene: TRBV5-6
J gene: TRBJ2-3
CDR3 protein: ASSLSYGTSGLADTQY

V gene: TRBV30
J gene: TRBJ2-3
CDR3 protein: AWSGSATSGNTDTQY

V gene: TRBV28
J gene: TRBJ2-1
CDR3 protein: ASRDGDRPRGGDEQF

V gene: TRBV6-5
J gene: TRBJ2-7
CDR3 protein: ASSYSGTGYSYEQY

V gene: TRBV20-1
J gene: TRBJ2-2
CDR3 protein: SAKKDTGELF

V gene: TRBV20-1
J gene: TRBJ2-1
CDR3 protein: SLIFYSNNEQF

V gene: TRBV12-3/TRBV12-4
J gene: TRBJ1-2
CDR3 protein: ASSLTSGGYT

V gene: TRBV5-1
J gene: TRBJ1-3
CDR3 protein: ASRGPGNTIY

V gene: TRBV3-1
J gene: TRBJ1-6
CDR3 protein: ASSQPGVPLH

V gene: TRBV28
J gene: TRBJ2-7
CDR3 protein: ASLRQGSYEQY

V gene: TRBV4-2
J gene: TRBJ2-5
CDR3 protein: AMSPGGQGWYQETQY

V gene: TRBV30
J gene: TRBJ1-1
CDR3 protein: AWSLGQGGAEAF